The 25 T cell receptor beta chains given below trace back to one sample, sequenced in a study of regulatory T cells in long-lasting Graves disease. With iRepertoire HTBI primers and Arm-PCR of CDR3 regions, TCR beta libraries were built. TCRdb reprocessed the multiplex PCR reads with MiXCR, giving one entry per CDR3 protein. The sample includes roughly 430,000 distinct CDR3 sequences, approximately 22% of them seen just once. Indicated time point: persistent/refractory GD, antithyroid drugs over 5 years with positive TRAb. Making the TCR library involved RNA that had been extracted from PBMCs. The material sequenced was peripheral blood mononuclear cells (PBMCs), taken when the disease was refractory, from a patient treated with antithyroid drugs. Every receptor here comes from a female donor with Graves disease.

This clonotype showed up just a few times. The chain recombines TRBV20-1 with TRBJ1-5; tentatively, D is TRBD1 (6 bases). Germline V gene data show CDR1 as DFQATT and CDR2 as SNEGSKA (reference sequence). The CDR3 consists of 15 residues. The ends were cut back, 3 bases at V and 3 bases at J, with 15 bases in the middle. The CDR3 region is CSARVRQGLNQPQHF. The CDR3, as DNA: TGCAGTGCTAGGGTACGGCAGGGGCTCAATCAGCCCCAGCATTTT.

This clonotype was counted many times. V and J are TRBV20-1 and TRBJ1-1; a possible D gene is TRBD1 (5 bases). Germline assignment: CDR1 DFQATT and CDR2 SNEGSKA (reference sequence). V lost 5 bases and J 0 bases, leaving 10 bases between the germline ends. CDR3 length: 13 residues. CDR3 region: CSARRQMNTEAFF. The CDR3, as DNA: TGCAGTGCTCGACGACAGATGAACACTGAAGCTTTCTTT.

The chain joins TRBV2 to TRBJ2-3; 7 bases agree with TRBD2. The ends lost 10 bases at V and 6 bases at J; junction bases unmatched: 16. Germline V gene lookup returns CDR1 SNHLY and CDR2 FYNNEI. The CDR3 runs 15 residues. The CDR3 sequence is CATSGTGGGTDTQYF. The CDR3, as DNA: TGTGCCACCTCCGGGACGGGAGGAGGGACGGATACGCAGTATTTT.

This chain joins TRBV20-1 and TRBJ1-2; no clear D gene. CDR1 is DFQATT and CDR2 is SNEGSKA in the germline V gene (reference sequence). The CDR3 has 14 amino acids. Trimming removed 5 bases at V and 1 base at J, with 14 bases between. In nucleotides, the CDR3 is TGCAGTGCTTCTATAACTGAACTTAACTATGGCTACACCTTC. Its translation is CSASITELNYGYTF.

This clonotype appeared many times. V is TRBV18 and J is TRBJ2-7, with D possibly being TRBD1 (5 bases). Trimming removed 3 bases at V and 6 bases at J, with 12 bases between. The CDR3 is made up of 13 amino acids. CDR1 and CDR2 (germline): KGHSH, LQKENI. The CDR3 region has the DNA TGTGCCAGCTCACCGTGGCAGGGTTCCGAGCAGTACTTC. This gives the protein CASSPWQGSEQYF.

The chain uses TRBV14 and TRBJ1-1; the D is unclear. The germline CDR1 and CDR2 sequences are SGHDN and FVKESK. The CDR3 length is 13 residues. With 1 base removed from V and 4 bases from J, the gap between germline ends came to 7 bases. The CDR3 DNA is TGTGCCAGCAGCCAAGCTTATCTCACTGAAGCTTTCTTT. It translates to CASSQAYLTEAFF. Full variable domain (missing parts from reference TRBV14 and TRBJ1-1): EAGVTQFPSHSVIEKGQTVTLRCDPISGHDNLYWYRRVMGKEIKFLLHFVKESKQDESGMPNNRFLAERTGGTYSTLKVQPAELEDSGVYFCASSQAYLTEAFFGQGTRLTVV.

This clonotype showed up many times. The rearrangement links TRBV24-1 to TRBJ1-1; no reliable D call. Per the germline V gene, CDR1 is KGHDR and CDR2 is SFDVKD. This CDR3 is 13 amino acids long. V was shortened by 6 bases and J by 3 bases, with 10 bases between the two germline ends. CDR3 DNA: TGTGCCACCAGTTCACCGACCGACACTGAAGCTTTCTTT. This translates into CATSSPTDTEAFF.

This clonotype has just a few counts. Written as DNA, the CDR3 is TGTGCCAGCAGTCTGGACAGGGAGGAAGCTTTCTTT. Its translation: CASSLDREEAFF. This chain joins TRBV28 and TRBJ1-1, with TRBD1 identical over 8 bases. J was trimmed by 8 bases and V by 5 bases; bases with no gene match: 4. Germline V lookup: CDR1 MDHEN, CDR2 SYDVKM. This CDR3 is built from 12 residues.

The CDR3 spells CSAYRAASYEQYF. As DNA, the CDR3 is TGCAGTGCTTACAGGGCTGCATCCTACGAGCAGTACTTC. The chain couples TRBV20-1 to TRBJ2-7; tentatively, D is TRBD1 (6 bases). The V end lost 5 bases, the J end lost 1 base, and 12 bases lay between the germline ends. From germline, CDR1 is DFQATT and CDR2 SNEGSKA (reference sequence). The CDR3 has 13 residues.

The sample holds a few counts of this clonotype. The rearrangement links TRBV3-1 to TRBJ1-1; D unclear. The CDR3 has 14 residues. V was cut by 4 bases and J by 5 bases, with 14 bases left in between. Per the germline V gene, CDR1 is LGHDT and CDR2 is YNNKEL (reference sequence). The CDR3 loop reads CASSPQVSWTEAFF. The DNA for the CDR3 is TGTGCCAGCAGCCCCCAGGTATCCTGGACTGAAGCTTTCTTT.

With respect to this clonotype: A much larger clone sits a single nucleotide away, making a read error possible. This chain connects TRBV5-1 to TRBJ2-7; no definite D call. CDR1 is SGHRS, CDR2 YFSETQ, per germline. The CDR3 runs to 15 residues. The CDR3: CAGSLTLRGAYEQYF. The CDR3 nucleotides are TGCGCCGGCAGCTTGACCCTGCGCGGTGCCTACGAGCAGTACTTC.

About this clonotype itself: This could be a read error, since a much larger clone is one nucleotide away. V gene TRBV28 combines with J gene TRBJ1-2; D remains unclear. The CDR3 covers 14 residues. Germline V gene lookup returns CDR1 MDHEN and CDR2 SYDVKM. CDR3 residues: CASGLAPGKYGYTF. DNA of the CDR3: TGTGCCAGCGGTTTAGCGCCAGGAAAATATGGCTACACCTTC.

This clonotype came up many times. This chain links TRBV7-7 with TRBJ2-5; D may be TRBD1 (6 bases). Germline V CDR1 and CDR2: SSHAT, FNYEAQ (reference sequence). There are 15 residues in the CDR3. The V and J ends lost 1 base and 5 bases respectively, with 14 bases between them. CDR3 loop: CASSLGLSQGETQYF. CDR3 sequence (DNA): TGTGCCAGCAGCTTAGGATTATCCCAGGGGGAGACCCAGTACTTC.

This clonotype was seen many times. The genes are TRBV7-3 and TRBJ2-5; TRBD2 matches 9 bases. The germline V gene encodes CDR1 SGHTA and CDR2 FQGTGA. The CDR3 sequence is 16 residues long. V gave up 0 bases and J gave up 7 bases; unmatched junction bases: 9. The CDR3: CASSLTPSGTAGTQYF. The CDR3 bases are TGTGCCAGCAGCTTAACCCCTAGCGGGACCGCCGGGACCCAGTACTTC.

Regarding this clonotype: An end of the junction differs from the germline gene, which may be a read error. The CDR3 bases are TGTGTCAGCAGACCAGCGGCGGGAATTAGCGGGAATACGGATGAGCAGTTCTTC. Translated, it gives CVSRPAAGISGNTDEQFF. The chain links TRBV7-9 to TRBJ2-1, with TRBD2 identical over 8 bases. The V gene's germline CDR1 is SEHNR and CDR2 FQNEAQ (reference sequence). The CDR3 contains 18 residues.

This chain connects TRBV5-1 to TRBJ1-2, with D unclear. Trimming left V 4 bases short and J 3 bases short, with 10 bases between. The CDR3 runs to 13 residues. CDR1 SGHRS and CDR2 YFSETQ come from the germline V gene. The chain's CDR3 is CASSPVLDYGYTF. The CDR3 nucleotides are TGCGCCAGCAGCCCGGTTTTAGACTATGGCTACACCTTC.

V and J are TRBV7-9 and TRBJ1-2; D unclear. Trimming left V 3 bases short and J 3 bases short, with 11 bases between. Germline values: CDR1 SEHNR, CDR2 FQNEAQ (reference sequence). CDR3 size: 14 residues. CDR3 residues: CASSFREADYGYTF. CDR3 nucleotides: TGTGCCAGCAGCTTCCGGGAGGCAGACTATGGCTACACCTTC.

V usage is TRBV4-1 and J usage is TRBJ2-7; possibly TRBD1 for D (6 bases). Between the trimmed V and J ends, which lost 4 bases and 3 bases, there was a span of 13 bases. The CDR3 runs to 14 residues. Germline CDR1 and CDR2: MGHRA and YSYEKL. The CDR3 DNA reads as TGCGCCAGCAGCCCACAGGGACGGGGCTACGAGCAGTACTTC. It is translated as CASSPQGRGYEQYF.

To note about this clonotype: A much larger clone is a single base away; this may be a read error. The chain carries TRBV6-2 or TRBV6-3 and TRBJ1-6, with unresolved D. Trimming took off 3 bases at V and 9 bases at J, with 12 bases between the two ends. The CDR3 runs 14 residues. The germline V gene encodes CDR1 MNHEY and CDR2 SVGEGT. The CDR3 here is CASSYSPGGSPLHF. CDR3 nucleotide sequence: TGTGCCAGCAGTTATTCTCCAGGCGGTTCACCCCTCCACTTT.

The CDR3 reads CASSSWFGGTEAFF. The CDR3, as DNA: TGTGCCAGCAGCTCCTGGTTCGGGGGCACTGAAGCTTTCTTT. The V and J genes are TRBV7-2 and TRBJ1-1; D is possibly TRBD1 (5 bases). CDR1 and CDR2 from the germline V gene are SGHTA and FQGNSA. Trimming stripped 4 bases from V and 4 bases from J, with 13 bases between. CDR3 length: 14 amino acids.

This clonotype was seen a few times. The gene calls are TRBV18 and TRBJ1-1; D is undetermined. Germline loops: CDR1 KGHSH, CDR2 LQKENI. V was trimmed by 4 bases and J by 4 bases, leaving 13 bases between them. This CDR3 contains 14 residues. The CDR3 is CASSQTPGGTEAFF. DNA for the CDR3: TGTGCCAGCTCACAAACTCCTGGAGGCACTGAAGCTTTCTTT.

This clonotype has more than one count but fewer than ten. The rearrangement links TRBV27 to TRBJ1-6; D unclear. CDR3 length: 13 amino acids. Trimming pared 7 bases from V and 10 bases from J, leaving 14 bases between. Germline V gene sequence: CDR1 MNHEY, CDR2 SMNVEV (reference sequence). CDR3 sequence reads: CASTWGMGSPLHF. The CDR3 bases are TGTGCCAGCACGTGGGGTATGGGGTCACCCCTCCACTTT.

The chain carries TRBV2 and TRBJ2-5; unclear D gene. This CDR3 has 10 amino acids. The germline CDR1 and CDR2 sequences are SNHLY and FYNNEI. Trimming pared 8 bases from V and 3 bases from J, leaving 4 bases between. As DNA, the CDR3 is TGTGCCAGCCAGAAAGAGACCCAGTACTTC. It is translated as CASQKETQYF.

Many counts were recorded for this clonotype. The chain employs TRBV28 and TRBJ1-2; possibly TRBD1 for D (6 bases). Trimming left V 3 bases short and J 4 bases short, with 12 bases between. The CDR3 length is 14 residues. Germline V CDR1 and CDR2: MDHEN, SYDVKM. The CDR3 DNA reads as TGTGCCAGCAGTTTGGGGGCAGGGCTCTATGGCTACACCTTC. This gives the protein CASSLGAGLYGYTF.

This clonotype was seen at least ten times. CDR3 in amino acids: CASSYSWGQETQYF. CDR3 DNA: TGTGCCAGCAGTTACTCGTGGGGTCAAGAGACCCAGTACTTC. The chain is built from TRBV6-5 and TRBJ2-5; D unresolved. This CDR3 is built from 14 residues. Per the germline V gene, CDR1 is MNHEY and CDR2 is SVGAGI. V lost 0 bases, J lost 2 bases, and 7 bases lay in between.